This T cell receptor beta chain was found in a study of blood T cell repertoires in COVID-19. Study-wide context: Whether acute or convalescent, the COVID-19 samples came from the United States, Italy and Spain. PBMCs, B-cell-depleted T cells, or T cells provided the cDNA or gDNA that made up the material.

Source study methods: Reference gene primer amplification gave nucleated cell count estimates. This table comes from immunoSEQ multiplex PCR, and its TCRdb copy is limited to in-frame clones, with some not included. That table is the source of V, J and clone size, and D and trimming were worked out from the DNA. The repertoire holds tens of thousands of clones, with 82% as singletons. In germline, CDR1 is SEHNR, CDR2 FQNEAQ (reference sequence). The CDR3 is 12 amino acids. The V end lost 0 bases, the J end lost 8 bases, and 7 bases lay between the germline ends. The receptor's source is a woman aged 55-69 years with acute or convalescent COVID-19. J is TRBJ1-2 and V is TRBV7-9; D is unclear. Material: peripheral blood. In nucleotides, the CDR3 is TGTGCCAGCAGCTTAGCGGGCAGGGGCTACACCTTC. Encoded protein: CASSLAGRGYTF.